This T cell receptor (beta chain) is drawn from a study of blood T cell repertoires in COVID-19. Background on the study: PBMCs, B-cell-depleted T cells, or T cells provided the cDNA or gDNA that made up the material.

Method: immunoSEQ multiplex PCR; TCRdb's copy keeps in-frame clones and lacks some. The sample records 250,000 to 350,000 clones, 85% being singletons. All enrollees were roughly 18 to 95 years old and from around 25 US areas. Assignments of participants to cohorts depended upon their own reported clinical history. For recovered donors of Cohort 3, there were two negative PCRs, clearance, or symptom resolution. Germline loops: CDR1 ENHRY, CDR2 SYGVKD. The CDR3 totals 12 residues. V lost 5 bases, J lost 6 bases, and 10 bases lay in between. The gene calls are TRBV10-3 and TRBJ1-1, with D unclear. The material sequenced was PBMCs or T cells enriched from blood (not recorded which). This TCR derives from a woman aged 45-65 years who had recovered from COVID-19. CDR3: CAISFGESEAFF. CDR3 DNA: TGTGCCATCAGTTTCGGGGAGTCTGAAGCTTTCTTT.